The sequence of this TCR beta chain was determined in a study of blood T cell repertoires in COVID-19. About the research overall: T cells, B-cell-depleted T cells, or PBMCs provided the cDNA or gDNA that served as material.

With V trimmed by 0 bases and J by 4 bases, 4 bases remained unmatched. This CDR3 is built from 16 residues. Per germline, CDR1 SGHTS and CDR2 YDEGEE. Study members were between roughly 18 and 100 years old and lived in 24 US regions. The study assigned cohorts using participant-reported clinical history. In the original analysis: Amplification with reference gene primers provided the estimates of nucleated cell counts. Data came from immunoSEQ multiplex PCR; TCRdb stores just in-frame clones and leaves some out. From that table come the V and J calls and clone size; the DNA was used to work out D and trimming. Of about 220,000 clones in the sample, roughly 89% are singletons; the top ten hold around 3.8%. In its sample, this clone was seen once. Different DNA sequences within this sample yield the same CDR3.

This chain connects TRBV5-8 to TRBJ1-5; 10 bases map to TRBD1. Source material: PBMCs or T cells enriched from blood (not recorded which). This TCR came from a woman between 40 and 55 years old with acute COVID-19. Written as DNA, the CDR3 is TGTGCCAGCAGCTTGGGGGACAGGGGAGGTAATCAGCCCCAGCATTTT. This sequence encodes CASSLGDRGGNQPQHF. Supplemented by reference TRBV5-8 and TRBJ1-5, the full variable domain reads EAGVTQSPTHLIKTRGQQATLRCSPISGHTSVYWYQQALGLGLQFLLWYDEGEERNRGNFPPRFSGRQFPNYSSELNVNALELEDSALYLCASSLGDRGGNQPQHFGDGTRLSIL.